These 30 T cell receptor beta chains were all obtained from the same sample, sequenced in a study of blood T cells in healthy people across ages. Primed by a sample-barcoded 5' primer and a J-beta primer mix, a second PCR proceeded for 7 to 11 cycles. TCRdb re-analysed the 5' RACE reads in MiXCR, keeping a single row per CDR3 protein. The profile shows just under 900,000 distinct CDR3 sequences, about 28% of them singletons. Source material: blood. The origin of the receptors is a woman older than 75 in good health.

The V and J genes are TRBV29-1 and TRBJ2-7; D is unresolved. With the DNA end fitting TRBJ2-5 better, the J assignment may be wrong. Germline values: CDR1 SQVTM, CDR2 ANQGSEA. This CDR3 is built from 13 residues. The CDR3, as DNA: TGCAGCGTAAATAGACACGTTGGAGAGACCCAGTACTTC. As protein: CSVNRHVGETQYF.

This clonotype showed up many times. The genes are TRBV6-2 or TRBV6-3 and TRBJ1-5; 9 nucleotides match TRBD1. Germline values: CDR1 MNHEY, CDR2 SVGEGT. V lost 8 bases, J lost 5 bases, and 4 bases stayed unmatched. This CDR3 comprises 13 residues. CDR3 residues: CASHRQGDQPQHF. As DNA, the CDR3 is TGTGCCAGCCACAGACAGGGGGATCAGCCCCAGCATTTT.

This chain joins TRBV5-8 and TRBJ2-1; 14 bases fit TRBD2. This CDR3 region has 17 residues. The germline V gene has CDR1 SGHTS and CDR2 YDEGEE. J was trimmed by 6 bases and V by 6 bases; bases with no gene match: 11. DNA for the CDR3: TGTGCCAGCACCCAAGGACTAGCGGGGGGCTATACCAATGAGCAGTTCTTC. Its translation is CASTQGLAGGYTNEQFF.

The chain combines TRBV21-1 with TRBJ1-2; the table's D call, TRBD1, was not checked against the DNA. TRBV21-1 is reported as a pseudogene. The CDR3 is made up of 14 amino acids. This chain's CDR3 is CASRESDREEGYTF. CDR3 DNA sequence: TGTGCCAGTCGGGAATCCGACAGGGAGGAGGGCTACACCTTC.

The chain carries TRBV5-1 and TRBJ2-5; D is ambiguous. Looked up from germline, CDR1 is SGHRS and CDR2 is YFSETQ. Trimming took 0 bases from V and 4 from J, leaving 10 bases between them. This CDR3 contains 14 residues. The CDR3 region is CASSLVAAGETQYF. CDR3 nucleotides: TGCGCCAGCAGCTTGGTCGCGGCAGGAGAGACCCAGTACTTC.

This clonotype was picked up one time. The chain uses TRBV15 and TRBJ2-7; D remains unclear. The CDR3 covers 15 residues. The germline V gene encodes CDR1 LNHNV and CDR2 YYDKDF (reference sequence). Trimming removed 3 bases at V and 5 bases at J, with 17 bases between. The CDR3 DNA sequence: TGTGCCACCAGCAGGGAACAGCGAAATACGAACGAGCAGTACTTC. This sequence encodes CATSREQRNTNEQYF.

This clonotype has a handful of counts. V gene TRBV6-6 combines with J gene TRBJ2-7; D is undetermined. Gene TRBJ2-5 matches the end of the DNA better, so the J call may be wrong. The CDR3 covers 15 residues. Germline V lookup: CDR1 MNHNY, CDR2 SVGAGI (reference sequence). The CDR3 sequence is CAGIPSPYSTETQYF. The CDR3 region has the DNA TGTGCCGGCATTCCGAGCCCTTACTCTACGGAGACCCAGTACTTC.

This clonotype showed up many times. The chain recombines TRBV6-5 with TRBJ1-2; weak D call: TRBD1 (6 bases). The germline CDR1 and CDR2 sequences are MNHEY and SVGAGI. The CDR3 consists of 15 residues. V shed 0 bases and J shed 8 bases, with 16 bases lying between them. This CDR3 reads CASSYSGPGGEGYTF. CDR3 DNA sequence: TGTGCCAGCAGTTACTCGGGGCCGGGGGGCGAGGGCTACACCTTC.

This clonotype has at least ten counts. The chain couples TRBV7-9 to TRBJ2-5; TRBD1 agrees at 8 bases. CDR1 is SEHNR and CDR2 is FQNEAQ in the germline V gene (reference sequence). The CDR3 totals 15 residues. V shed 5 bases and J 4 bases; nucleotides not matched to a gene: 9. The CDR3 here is CASSAPTGDGETQYF. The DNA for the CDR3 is TGTGCCAGCAGCGCCCCGACAGGGGATGGAGAGACCCAGTACTTC.

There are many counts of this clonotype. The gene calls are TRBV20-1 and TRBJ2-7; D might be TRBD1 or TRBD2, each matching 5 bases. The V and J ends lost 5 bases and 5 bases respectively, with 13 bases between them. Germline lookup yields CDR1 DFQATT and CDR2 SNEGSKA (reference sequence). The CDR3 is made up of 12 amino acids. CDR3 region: CSARGNYHEQYF. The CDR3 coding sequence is TGCAGTGCTCGGGGCAATTACCACGAGCAGTACTTC.

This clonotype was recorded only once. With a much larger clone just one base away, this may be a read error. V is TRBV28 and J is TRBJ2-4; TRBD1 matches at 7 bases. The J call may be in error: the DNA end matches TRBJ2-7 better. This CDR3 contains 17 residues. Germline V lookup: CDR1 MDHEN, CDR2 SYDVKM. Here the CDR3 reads CATSFFRGPNKIHEQYF. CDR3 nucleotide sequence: TGTGCCACCAGTTTCTTTAGGGGGCCTAATAAGATACACGAGCAGTACTTC.

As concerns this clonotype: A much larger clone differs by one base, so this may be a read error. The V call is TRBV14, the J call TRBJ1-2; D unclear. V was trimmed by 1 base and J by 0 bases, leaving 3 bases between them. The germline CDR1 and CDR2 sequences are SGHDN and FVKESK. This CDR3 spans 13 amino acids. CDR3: CASSQGANYGYTF. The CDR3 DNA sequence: TGTGCCAGCAGCCAAGGAGCTAACTATGGCTACACCTTC.

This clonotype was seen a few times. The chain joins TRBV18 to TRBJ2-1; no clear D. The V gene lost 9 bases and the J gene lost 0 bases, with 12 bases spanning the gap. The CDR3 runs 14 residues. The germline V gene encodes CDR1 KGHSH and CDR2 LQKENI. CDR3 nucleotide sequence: TGTGCCAGTAACCGGGCTCCCTCCTACAATGAGCAGTTCTTC. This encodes CASNRAPSYNEQFF.

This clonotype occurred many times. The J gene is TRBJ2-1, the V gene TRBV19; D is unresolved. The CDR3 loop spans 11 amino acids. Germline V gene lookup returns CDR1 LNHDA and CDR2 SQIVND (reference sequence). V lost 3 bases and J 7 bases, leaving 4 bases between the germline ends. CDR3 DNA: TGTGCCAGTAGTATCCTGAATGAGCAGTTCTTC. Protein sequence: CASSILNEQFF.

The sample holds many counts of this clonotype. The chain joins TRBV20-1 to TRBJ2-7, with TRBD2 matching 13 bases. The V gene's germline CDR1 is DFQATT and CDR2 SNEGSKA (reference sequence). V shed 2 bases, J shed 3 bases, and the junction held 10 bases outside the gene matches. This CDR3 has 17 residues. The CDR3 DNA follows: TGCAGTGCTAGACCTATAACCGGGACTAGCGGGGTCTACGAGCAGTACTTC. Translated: CSARPITGTSGVYEQYF.

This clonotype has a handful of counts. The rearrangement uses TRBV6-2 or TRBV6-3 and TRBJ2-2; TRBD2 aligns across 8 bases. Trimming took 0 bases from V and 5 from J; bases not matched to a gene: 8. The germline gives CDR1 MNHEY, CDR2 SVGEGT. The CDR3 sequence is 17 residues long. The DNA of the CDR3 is TGTGCCAGCAGTTACTCTGGGACTAGGTTTAGTACCGGGGAGCTGTTTTTT. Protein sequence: CASSYSGTRFSTGELFF.

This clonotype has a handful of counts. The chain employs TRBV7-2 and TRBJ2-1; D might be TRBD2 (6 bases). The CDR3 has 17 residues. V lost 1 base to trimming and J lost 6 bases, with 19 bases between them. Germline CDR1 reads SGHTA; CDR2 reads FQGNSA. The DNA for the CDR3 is TGTGCCAGCAGCTTAGTTCCCTTGCGGGGATACCCCAATGAGCAGTTCTTC. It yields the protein CASSLVPLRGYPNEQFF. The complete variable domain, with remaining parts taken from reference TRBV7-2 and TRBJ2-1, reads GAGVSQSPSNKVTEKGKDVELRCDPISGHTALYWYRQSLGQGLEFLIYFQGNSAPDKSGLPSDRFSAERTGGSVSTLTIQRTQQEDSAVYLCASSLVPLRGYPNEQFFGPGTRLTVL.

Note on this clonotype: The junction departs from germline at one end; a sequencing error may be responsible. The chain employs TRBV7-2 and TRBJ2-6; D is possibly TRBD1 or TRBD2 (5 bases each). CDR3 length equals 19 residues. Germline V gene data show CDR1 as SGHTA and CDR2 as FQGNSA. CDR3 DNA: TGTGCCAGCAGCCTACGGGGTTCTACTGGGTTTTCTGGGGCCAACGTACTGACTTTC. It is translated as CASSLRGSTGFSGANVLTF. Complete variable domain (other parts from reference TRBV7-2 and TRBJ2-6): GAGVSQSPSNKVTEKGKDVELRCDPISGHTALYWYRQSLGQGLEFLIYFQGNSAPDKSGLPSDRFSAERTGGSVSTLTIQRTQQEDSAVYLCASSLRGSTGFSGANVLTFGAGSRLTVL.

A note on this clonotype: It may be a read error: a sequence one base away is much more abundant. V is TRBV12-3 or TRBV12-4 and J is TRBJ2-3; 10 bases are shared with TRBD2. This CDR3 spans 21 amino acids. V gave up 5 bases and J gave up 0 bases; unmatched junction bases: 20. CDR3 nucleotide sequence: TGTGCCAGCAGTCACTCCCAGGGCGCCGGACTAGCGGTGGGAAGCACAGATACGCAGTATTTT. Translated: CASSHSQGAGLAVGSTDTQYF.

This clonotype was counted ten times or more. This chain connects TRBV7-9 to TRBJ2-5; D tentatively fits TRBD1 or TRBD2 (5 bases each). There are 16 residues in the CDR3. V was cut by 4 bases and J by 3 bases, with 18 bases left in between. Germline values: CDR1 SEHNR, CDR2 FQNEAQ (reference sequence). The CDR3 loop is CASSYPKPGGEETQYF. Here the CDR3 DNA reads TGTGCCAGCAGCTACCCGAAGCCTGGGGGTGAAGAGACCCAGTACTTC. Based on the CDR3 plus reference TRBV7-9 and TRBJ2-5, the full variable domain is DTGVSQNPRHKITKRGQNVTFRCDPISEHNRLYWYRQTLGQGPEFLTYFQNEAQLEKSRLLSDRFSAERPKGSFSTLEIQRTEQGDSAMYLCASSYPKPGGEETQYFGPGTRLLVL.

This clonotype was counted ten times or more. The CDR3 DNA reads as TGTGCCAGCAGGTTTCCCCCTGGGGAGGTTAATGAGCAGTTCTTC. Its protein product is CASRFPPGEVNEQFF. The rearrangement uses TRBV6-1 and TRBJ2-1; a possible D gene is TRBD2 (6 bases). CDR3 size: 15 residues. The germline V and J ends were trimmed by 6 bases and 7 bases, with 19 bases remaining between them. Germline V lookup: CDR1 MNHNS, CDR2 SASEGT.

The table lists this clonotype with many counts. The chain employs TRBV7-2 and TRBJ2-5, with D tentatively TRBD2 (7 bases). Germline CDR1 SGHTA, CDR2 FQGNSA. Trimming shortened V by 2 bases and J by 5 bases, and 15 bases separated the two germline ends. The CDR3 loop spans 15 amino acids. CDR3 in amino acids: CASSLRVGGRETQYF. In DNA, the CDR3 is TGTGCCAGCAGCTTACGGGTCGGGGGGCGGGAGACCCAGTACTTC.

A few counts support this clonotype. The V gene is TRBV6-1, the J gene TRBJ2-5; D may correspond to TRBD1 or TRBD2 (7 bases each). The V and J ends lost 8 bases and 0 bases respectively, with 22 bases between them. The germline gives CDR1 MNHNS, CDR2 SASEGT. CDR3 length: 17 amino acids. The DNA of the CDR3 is TGTGCCAGCTTCCCAAAGGGGAGGGGGCTTAACCAAGAGACCCAGTACTTC. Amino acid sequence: CASFPKGRGLNQETQYF.

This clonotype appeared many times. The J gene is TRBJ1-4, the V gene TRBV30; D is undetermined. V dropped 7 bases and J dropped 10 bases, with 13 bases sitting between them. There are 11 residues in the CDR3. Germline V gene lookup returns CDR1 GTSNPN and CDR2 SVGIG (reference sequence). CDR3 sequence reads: CAFGYLGKLFF. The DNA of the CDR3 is TGTGCCTTCGGGTACCTAGGAAAACTGTTTTTT.

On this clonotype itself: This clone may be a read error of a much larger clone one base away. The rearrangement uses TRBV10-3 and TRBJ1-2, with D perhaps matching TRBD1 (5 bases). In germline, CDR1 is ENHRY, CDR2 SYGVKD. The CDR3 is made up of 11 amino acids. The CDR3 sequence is CATGQDRAHSF. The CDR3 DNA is TGTGCCACCGGACAAGACAGAGCGCACAGCTTC.

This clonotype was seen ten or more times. The CDR3: CASSQGQGWNEQFF. CDR3 bases: TGTGCCAGCAGCCAGGGACAGGGGTGGAATGAGCAGTTCTTC. The chain couples TRBV7-9 to TRBJ2-1; 10 bases align to TRBD1. The CDR3 sequence is 14 residues long. The V gene end was trimmed by 5 bases and the J gene end by 7 bases; junction bases not matched to a gene: 5. Per germline, CDR1 SEHNR and CDR2 FQNEAQ (reference sequence). Based on the CDR3 plus reference TRBV7-9 and TRBJ2-1, the full variable domain is DTGVSQNPRHKITKRGQNVTFRCDPISEHNRLYWYRQTLGQGPEFLTYFQNEAQLEKSRLLSDRFSAERPKGSFSTLEIQRTEQGDSAMYLCASSQGQGWNEQFFGPGTRLTVL.

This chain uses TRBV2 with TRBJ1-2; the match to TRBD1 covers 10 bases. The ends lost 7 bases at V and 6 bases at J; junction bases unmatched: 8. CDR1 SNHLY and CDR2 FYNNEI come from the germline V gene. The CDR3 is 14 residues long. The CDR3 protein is CASIGGTGDHGYTF. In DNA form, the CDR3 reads TGTGCCAGCATAGGGGGGACAGGGGATCATGGCTACACCTTC.

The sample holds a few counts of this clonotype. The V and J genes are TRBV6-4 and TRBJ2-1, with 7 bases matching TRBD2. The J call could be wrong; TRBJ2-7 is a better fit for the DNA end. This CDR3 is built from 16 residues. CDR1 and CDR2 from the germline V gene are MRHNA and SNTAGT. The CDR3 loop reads CASSNRAGSSYNEQYF. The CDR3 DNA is TGTGCCAGCAGCAATAGAGCGGGGAGCTCCTACAATGAGCAGTACTTC.

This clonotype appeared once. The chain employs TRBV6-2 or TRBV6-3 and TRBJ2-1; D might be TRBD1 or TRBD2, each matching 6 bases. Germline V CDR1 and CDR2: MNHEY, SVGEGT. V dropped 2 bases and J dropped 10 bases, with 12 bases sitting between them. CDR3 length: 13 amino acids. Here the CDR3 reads CASSYLGGREQFF. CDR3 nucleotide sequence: TGTGCCAGCAGTTACCTCGGGGGCAGGGAGCAGTTCTTC.

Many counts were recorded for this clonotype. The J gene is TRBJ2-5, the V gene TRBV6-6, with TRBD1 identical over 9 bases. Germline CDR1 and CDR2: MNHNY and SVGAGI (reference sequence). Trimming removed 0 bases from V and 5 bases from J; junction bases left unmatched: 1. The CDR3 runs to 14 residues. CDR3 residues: CASSYSDRGETQYF. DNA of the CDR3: TGTGCCAGCAGTTACTCAGACAGGGGGGAGACCCAGTACTTC.